This record covers a single TCR beta chain. Its antigen is as yet unknown. It is likely a read error, because the conserved phenylalanine at the end of the CDR3 is missing. This sample is part of a study of tumor and adjacent non-tumor tissue in lung cancer. In the study overall: Each sample yielded 4 million to 4.5 million productive TCRbeta reads on average. Findings and caveats of the study: Normal lung showed higher cumulative top 100 clone frequency than tumor. TCR diversity was significantly greater in tumor than normal lung tissue. Shorter survival was associated with higher TCR diversity in tumors.

The library came from three nested PCR rounds adapted from ARM-PCR protocols. One entry per CDR3 protein results from TCRdb running MiXCR on the multiplex PCR reads. The data contain fewer than 120,000 distinct CDR3 sequences, 75% to 90% of them singletons. The CDR3 extends over 18 amino acids. V shed 6 bases and J 2 bases; nucleotides not matched to a gene: 16. RNA was extracted from bulk tissue without any cell sorting. The V call is TRBV12-3 or TRBV12-4, the J call TRBJ2-5, with 9 bases that match TRBD2. The specimen sequenced was lung tumor tissue. The clonotype was recovered from a man between 65 and 80 years old with non-small cell lung cancer. The CDR3 DNA reads as TGTGCCAGCAGCCCAAGACTAGCGGCAGGATCAGAACAAGAGACCCAGTACCTC. Protein sequence: CASSPRLAAGSEQETQYL.